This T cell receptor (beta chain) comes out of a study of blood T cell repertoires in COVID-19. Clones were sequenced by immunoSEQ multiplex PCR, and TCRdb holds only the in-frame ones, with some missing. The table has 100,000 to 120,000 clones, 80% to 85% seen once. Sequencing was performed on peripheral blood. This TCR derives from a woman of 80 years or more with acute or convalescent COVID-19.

The CDR3 protein is CASSDRGGYGYTF. The CDR3 region has the DNA TGTGCCAGCAGCGACAGGGGTGGCTATGGCTACACCTTC. The chain is built from TRBV28 and TRBJ1-2, with 8 positions matching TRBD1. The CDR3 runs to 13 residues. V dropped 6 bases and J dropped 4; count of bases not matched to a gene: 4. Germline CDR1 MDHEN, CDR2 SYDVKM.